Each of the 22 T cell receptor beta chains below was sequenced from the same sample in a study of immune heterogeneity within non-small cell lung tumors. At about 600 ng per sample, bulk tumor genomic DNA provided the template. While surgery was under way, several biopsies spaced far apart were taken per primary tumor. Patients underwent curative surgery for untreated, newly diagnosed non-small cell lung cancer. The authors amplified TCR beta CDR3 by multiplex PCR with 32 V and 13 J primers. TCRdb analysed the multiplex PCR reads with MiXCR anew, one entry per CDR3 protein. The table lists 20,000 to 25,000 distinct CDR3 sequences, around 27% of them singletons, with 4.1% in the top ten. The sample comprised lung tumor tissue. The receptors stem from a man aged 40-49 years with non-small cell lung cancer.

The chain joins TRBV29-1 to TRBJ1-1; the match to TRBD1 covers 7 bases. Germline CDR1 is SQVTM and CDR2 is ANQGSEA. CDR3 length equals 12 residues. Trimming at V came to 5 bases and at J to 1 base, leaving 1 base not matched to a gene. DNA of the CDR3: TGCAGCGTTAGGGACAGGAACACTGAAGCTTTCTTT. The encoded protein is CSVRDRNTEAFF.

This clonotype appeared many times. The genes are TRBV6-1 and TRBJ1-2; 11 bases align to TRBD1. The CDR3 sequence is 15 residues long. The germline CDR1 and CDR2 sequences are MNHNS and SASEGT. Losses at the gene ends were 6 bases for V and 5 bases for J; bases not matched to a gene: 8. CDR3 in DNA: TGTGCCAGCAGGACTCGGACAGGGGGCTCTTATGGCTACACCTTC. As protein: CASRTRTGGSYGYTF.

This clonotype was seen many times. The chain couples TRBV20-1 to TRBJ2-7, with a possible D match to TRBD1 (5 bases). CDR3 length: 13 residues. Per germline, CDR1 DFQATT and CDR2 SNEGSKA (reference sequence). The germline V and J ends were trimmed by 4 bases and 4 bases, with 14 bases remaining between them. CDR3 sequence: CSATSGHQYEQYF. CDR3 sequence (DNA): TGCAGTGCTACGAGTGGACATCAATACGAGCAGTACTTC.

In its sample, this clonotype was seen a few times. This chain joins TRBV20-1 and TRBJ1-2, with TRBD1 as a possible D gene (5 bases). Germline V gives CDR1 DFQATT, CDR2 SNEGSKA (reference sequence). The CDR3 is 13 residues long. V was clipped by 1 base and J by 7 bases, with 13 bases between them. CDR3 coding DNA: TGCAGTGCTAGAGCGGGACTCGGGAGTGGCTACACCTTC. Its protein is CSARAGLGSGYTF.

By sample share, this clonotype is medium-sized. In DNA, the CDR3 is TGCGCCAGCAGCTTAGGGGTTTCCACCGTCGCAGATACGCAGTATTTT. Amino acid sequence: CASSLGVSTVADTQYF. The chain employs TRBV5-1 and TRBJ2-3; D might be TRBD1 (5 bases). The CDR3 totals 16 residues. The germline V gene has CDR1 SGHRS and CDR2 YFSETQ. V lost 2 bases to trimming and J lost 4 bases, with 17 bases between them.

As to this clonotype: One end of the junction varies from germline; a read error may be responsible. Here the CDR3 DNA reads TGCAGTTGGGGCCTGAGACAGACCCATTACTTC. It specifies CSWGLRQTHYF. The chain links TRBV20-1 to TRBJ2-5, with D possibly being TRBD1 (5 bases). The CDR3 is 11 amino acids. Germline assignment: CDR1 DFQATT and CDR2 SNEGSKA (reference sequence).

This chain links TRBV19 with TRBJ2-1; D call uncertain. V lost 2 bases to trimming and J lost 5 bases, with 7 bases between them. The CDR3 is made up of 13 amino acids. Germline CDR1 LNHDA, CDR2 SQIVND (reference sequence). In DNA form, the CDR3 reads TGTGCCAGTAGTATAATCTTAAACAATGAGCAGTTCTTC. This sequence encodes CASSIILNNEQFF.

This clonotype is termed medium-sized. The chain employs TRBV7-2 and TRBJ1-5; D is possibly TRBD1 (5 bases). Per germline, CDR1 SGHTA and CDR2 FQGNSA. The CDR3 consists of 13 residues. V was trimmed by 5 bases and J by 6 bases, leaving 11 bases between them. Here the CDR3 DNA reads TGTGCCAGCAGCGCCGGGGCGAGTCAGCCCCAGCATTTT. Translation gives CASSAGASQPQHF.

This clonotype was picked up one time. A much larger clonotype is one base distant, so this may be a read error. The genes are TRBV28 and TRBJ1-4, with unresolved D. Germline CDR1 MDHEN, CDR2 SYDVKM. This CDR3 comprises 13 residues. CDR3 sequence (DNA): TGTGCCAGAAGTTTGGGCGGCGAAGGACAACTGTTTTTT. This gives the protein CARSLGGEGQLFF.

The chain combines TRBV12-3 or TRBV12-4 with TRBJ2-7; 14 nucleotides match TRBD2. Trimming cost V 11 bases and J 6 bases; bases outside gene matches: 12. The CDR3 runs 15 residues. CDR3 bases: TGTGCCGGCACCTTGGGACTAGCGGGAGTGTCCGAGCAGTACTTC. It codes for CAGTLGLAGVSEQYF.

Turning to this clonotype: This may come from a read error, since a much larger clone is one base off. CDR3 protein: CASTLTGAGGGFTF. The CDR3 DNA reads TGTGCCAGCACTTTGACGGGGGCGGGTGGTGGCTTCACCTTC. The chain combines TRBV27 with TRBJ1-2; maybe TRBD1 (6 bases). The germline gives CDR1 MNHEY, CDR2 SMNVEV (reference sequence). This CDR3 comprises 14 residues.

Details on this clonotype: This could be a read error, since a much larger clone is one nucleotide away. The rearrangement joins TRBV7-9 to TRBJ1-3; no clear D. CDR3 length: 17 residues. The V end was cut by 5 bases, the J end by 0 bases, with 17 bases between. Germline loops: CDR1 SEHNR, CDR2 FQNEAQ (reference sequence). DNA of the CDR3: TGTGCCAGCAGCCTGGACCTCTGGGGAACCTCTGGAAACACCATATATTTT. It yields the protein CASSLDLWGTSGNTIYF. The variable domain in full, completed from reference TRBV7-9 and TRBJ1-3, reads DTGVSQNPRHKITKRGQNVTFRCDPISEHNRLYWYRQTLGQGPEFLTYFQNEAQLEKSRLLSDRFSAERPKGSFSTLEIQRTEQGDSAMYLCASSLDLWGTSGNTIYFGEGSWLTVV.

The V gene is TRBV5-6, the J gene TRBJ2-4, with D perhaps given as TRBD1 or TRBD2 (6 bases each). V was cut by 1 base and J by 0 bases, with 14 bases left in between. The CDR3 length is 17 residues. Germline loops: CDR1 SGHDT, CDR2 YYEEEE. The CDR3, as DNA: TGTGCCAGCAGCTTGTACGGAGGAGGGGGAGCCAAAAACATTCAGTACTTC. Its protein is CASSLYGGGGAKNIQYF.

The chain has TRBV4-2 and TRBJ2-5; no reliable D call. This CDR3 has 15 residues. V dropped 0 bases and J dropped 0 bases, with 8 bases sitting between them. The germline V gene has CDR1 LGHNA and CDR2 YNFKEQ. The CDR3 sequence is CASSQEVSHQETQYF. For the CDR3, the DNA is TGTGCCAGCAGCCAAGAGGTCAGCCACCAAGAGACCCAGTACTTC.

In this sample, this clonotype turned up once. The chain combines TRBV5-4 with TRBJ2-2; D remains unclear. Germline CDR1 reads SGHNT; CDR2 reads YYREEE (reference sequence). This CDR3 is built from 14 residues. Trimming took off 0 bases at V and 6 bases at J, with 9 bases between the two ends. The CDR3 loop is CASSLAGSSGELFF. In DNA form, the CDR3 reads TGTGCCAGCAGCTTGGCCGGGTCCTCCGGGGAGCTGTTTTTT.

This clonotype was observed a few times. V and J are TRBV6-2 or TRBV6-3 and TRBJ2-7; 15 bases are shared with TRBD2. Germline lookup yields CDR1 MNHEY and CDR2 SVGEGT. The CDR3 loop spans 17 amino acids. Trimming at V came to 4 bases and at J to 1 base, leaving 5 bases not matched to a gene. Written as DNA, the CDR3 is TGTGCCAGCAGTTTACGTGGGACTAGCGGGGGGTCCTACGAGCAGTACTTC. It is translated as CASSLRGTSGGSYEQYF.

This clonotype was counted a few times. The chain uses TRBV5-1 and TRBJ1-3; no clear D. The CDR3 is made up of 14 amino acids. The V and J ends lost 2 bases and 11 bases respectively, with 17 bases between them. Germline V CDR1 and CDR2: SGHRS, YFSETQ. CDR3 nucleotide sequence: TGCGCCAGCAGCTTCGACCCATTTGCTAACTCCATATATTTT. This encodes CASSFDPFANSIYF.

This clonotype occurred many times. V usage is TRBV12-3 or TRBV12-4 and J usage is TRBJ2-1; possible D gene TRBD1, 5 bases. V was trimmed by 3 bases and J by 0 bases, leaving 9 bases between them. The CDR3 consists of 15 residues. The DNA for the CDR3 is TGTGCCAGCAGTTTGCAGGGTCTCTCCTACAATGAGCAGTTCTTC. It yields the protein CASSLQGLSYNEQFF.

A note on this clonotype: A much bigger clone sits one base away, suggesting this may be a read error. The chain has TRBV27 and TRBJ1-5; D possibly uses TRBD1 or TRBD2 (5 bases each). The end of the DNA is better explained by TRBJ2-3, so the J call may be wrong. Germline V CDR1 and CDR2: MNHEY, SMNVEV (reference sequence). This CDR3 comprises 13 residues. The CDR3, as DNA: TGTGCCAGCTGTAGCGCAGGGTCACAGCCCCAGTATTTT. It encodes CASCSAGSQPQYF.

With respect to this clonotype: Given a much more abundant clone one base away, this may be a read error. The V call is TRBV12-3 or TRBV12-4, the J call TRBJ1-1; D not resolved. This CDR3 spans 13 amino acids. V lost 2 bases and J 9 bases, leaving 13 bases between the germline ends. The CDR3 sequence is CASSLRLGGKAFF. The DNA of the CDR3 is TGTGCCAGCAGTTTACGGCTCGGCGGGAAAGCTTTCTTT.

As regards this clonotype: This may arise from a read error, as a much more abundant clone is one base away. The rearrangement joins TRBV7-8 to TRBJ1-6; D is undetermined. Per the germline V gene, CDR1 is SGHVS and CDR2 is FQNEAQ. The CDR3 has 13 residues. The CDR3 sequence is CASSPAINSALHF. The CDR3 bases are TGTGCCAGCAGCCCAGCAATCAATTCAGCCCTCCACTTT. Using reference TRBV7-8 and TRBJ1-6 for the parts outside the CDR3, the full variable domain is GAGVSQSPRYKVAKRGQDVALRCDPISGHVSLFWYQQALGQGPEFLTYFQNEAQLDKSGLPSDRFFAERPEGSVSTLKIQRTQQEDSAVYLCASSPAINSALHFGNGTRLTVT.

Remarks on this clonotype: The CDR3 ends on some other residue instead of the conserved phenylalanine or tryptophan, so this is likely a read error. V usage is TRBV6-2 or TRBV6-3 and J usage is TRBJ2-7; TRBD1 aligns across 9 bases. The germline V gene has CDR1 MNHEY and CDR2 SVGEGT. This CDR3 spans 14 amino acids. The V segment lost 6 bases and the J segment 4 bases; nucleotides outside the gene matches: 7. The CDR3 DNA reads as TGTGCCAGCAGGTTACAGGGGGCGGTATACGAGCAGTACTTA. This sequence encodes CASRLQGAVYEQYL.